A selection of T cell receptor beta chains follows, all from one sample in a study of response to subunit inactivated influenza vaccine. TCRdb called the RT-PCR reads again in MiXCR, with one record for every CDR3 protein. The sample contains approximately 730,000 distinct CDR3 sequences, around 13% of which appear only once. This specimen was PBMCs from blood, taken 14 to 15 days before vaccination. The receptors come from a man aged 50 to 59 who received an inactivated influenza vaccine. CDR3s include the opening cysteine and the closing phenylalanine or tryptophan. The D gene is left open where the match is weak. Clone sizes are given selectively: once, few, many, or a class where the clone is expanded.

j_gene | v_gene | d_gene | abundance | CDR3nt | CDR3aa
TRBJ1-4 | TRBV18 | . | . | TGTGCCAGCTCACTGGGACGAGGGGGTCTCGAAAAACTGTTTTTT | CASSLGRGGLEKLFF
TRBJ2-5 | TRBV5-6 | . | few | TGTGCCAGCAGCTTGGTATCGAGGGAAGAGACCCAGTACTTC | CASSLVSREETQYF
TRBJ2-5 | TRBV24-1 | . | few | TGTGCCACCAGTGATTTGCAGATCAACCCGGAGACCCAGTACTTC | CATSDLQINPETQYF
TRBJ1-1 | TRBV14 | . | . | TGTGCCAGCAGCCAGGTTCCGACTTGGGGAACTGAAGCTTTCTTT | CASSQVPTWGTEAFF
TRBJ2-1 | TRBV12-3/TRBV12-4 | TRBD2 | . | TGTGCCAGCAGTTCTCCTACCGGGACTAGCGTCCATGAGCAGTTCTTC | CASSSPTGTSVHEQFF
TRBJ2-7 | TRBV5-1 | TRBD1 | . | TGCGCCAGCAGCCGAGAGGGACAGAGCTACGAGCAGTACTTC | CASSREGQSYEQYF
TRBJ1-6 | TRBV2 | TRBD1 | . | TGTGCCAGCAGCTGGGACAGGCCGTCCTATAATTCACCCCTCCACTTT | CASSWDRPSYNSPLHF
TRBJ2-7 | TRBV21-1 | . | . | TGTGCCAGCAGCAAGGGACAGAGGGATCCCTACGAGCAGTACTTC | CASSKGQRDPYEQYF
TRBJ2-5 | TRBV27 | TRBD2 | few | TGTGTGGAGGGAGGGGACCAAGAGACCCAGTACTTC | CVEGGDQETQYF
TRBJ1-1 | TRBV5-1 | TRBD1 | . | TGCGCCAGCAGCTCGTCCCGGGACAGCCGCGGGGTTGAAGCTTTCTTT | CASSSSRDSRGVEAFF
TRBJ2-5 | TRBV9 | . | few | TGTGCCAGCAGCGTTGGAGGAACTTCCAGTCAGACCCAGTACTTC | CASSVGGTSSQTQYF
TRBJ2-7 | TRBV6-5 | . | . | TGTGCCAGCAGTTACCCCCTCTGGCAGCTCAAATACGAGCAGTACTTC | CASSYPLWQLKYEQYF
TRBJ2-1 | TRBV27 | . | many | TGTGCCAGCAGTTTAGCCAGACTCTACAATGAGCAGTTCTTC | CASSLARLYNEQFF
TRBJ2-3 | TRBV6-5 | . | . | TGTGCCAGCAGTTACCTTGACAAGACAGATACGCAGTATTTT | CASSYLDKTDTQYF
TRBJ2-7 | TRBV20-1 | TRBD2 | few | TGCAGTGCTAGAGGCGGGAGGGACAACGAGCAGTACTTC | CSARGGRDNEQYF
TRBJ2-3 | TRBV7-2 | TRBD2 | few | TGTGCCAGCAGTAGACTAGCGGGAGGGCCAGTCACGCAGTATTTT | CASSRLAGGPVTQYF
TRBJ2-2 | TRBV28 | . | many | TGTGCCAGCAGTTTAGGGGGTGCCGGGGAGCTGTTTTTT | CASSLGGAGELFF
TRBJ2-3 | TRBV12-3/TRBV12-4 | TRBD2 | . | TGTGCCAGCAACAGACTAGCGGGTTTGGATACGCAGTATTTT | CASNRLAGLDTQYF
TRBJ2-7 | TRBV10-3 | . | few | TGTGCCATCAGTGCGAAAACCTACGAGCAGTACTTC | CAISAKTYEQYF
TRBJ2-2 | TRBV12-3/TRBV12-4 | . | . | TGTGCCAGCACCCCAGTATCGGTCACCGGGGAGCTGTTTTTT | CASTPVSVTGELFF
TRBJ1-1 | TRBV12-3/TRBV12-4 | . | few | TGTGCCAGCAGTTTACGAGACATAAACACTGAAGCTTTCTTT | CASSLRDINTEAFF
TRBJ2-3 | TRBV29-1 | . | few | TGCAGCGTCGCCCCGAGGCTTTCGGGAGATACGCAGTATTTT | CSVAPRLSGDTQYF
TRBJ2-1 | TRBV10-3 | . | . | TGTGCCACAGGGACGGGGGTAGGTGAGCAGTTCTTC | CATGTGVGEQFF
TRBJ1-1 | TRBV20-1 | . | few | TGCAGTGCTAGAGACCCAGCAGGGGTGATAGCTTTCTTT | CSARDPAGVIAFF
TRBJ2-7 | TRBV20-1 | TRBD1 | . | TGCAGTGCTCCGGGACAGGGGGCGGCCGAGCAGTACTTC | CSAPGQGAAEQYF
TRBJ1-5 | TRBV27 | TRBD1 | . | TGTGCCAGCAGTTTATCAGCAGGGGGCGGCAATCAGCCCCAGCATTTT | CASSLSAGGGNQPQHF
TRBJ1-6 | TRBV7-9 | . | . | TGTGCCAGCAGCTTAGGGTCTAACTCCTATAATTCACCCCTCCACTTT | CASSLGSNSYNSPLHF
TRBJ1-1 | TRBV6-2/TRBV6-3 | . | . | TGTGCCAGCAGTCGTCCCACTTCAGGGGATGACACTGAAGCTTTCTTT | CASSRPTSGDDTEAFF
TRBJ2-1 | TRBV27 | . | many | TGTGCCAGCAGTTTTTCTGGGTACAATGAGCAGTTCTTC | CASSFSGYNEQFF
TRBJ2-5 | TRBV18 | . | . | TGTGCCAGCTCACCCCCCGCAAGGGGGTCCGAGACCCAGTACTTC | CASSPPARGSETQYF
TRBJ2-2 | TRBV5-6 | TRBD2 | . | TGTGCCAGCAGCTTGTTTACTAGCGGGGGACACTTCCCACACACCGGGGAGCTGTTTTTT | CASSLFTSGGHFPHTGELFF
TRBJ1-6 | TRBV5-1 | . | few | TGCGCCAGCAGCTTGGTTCCACAGGGTTATAATTCACCCCTCCACTTT | CASSLVPQGYNSPLHF
TRBJ1-1 | TRBV5-1 | TRBD1 | . | TGCGCCAGCAGCTCGGCCGGGACAGTGAACACTGAAGCTTTCTTT | CASSSAGTVNTEAFF
TRBJ2-3 | TRBV5-1 | . | few | TGCGCCAGCAGCTTGGTGGTCGACACAGATACGCAGTATTTT | CASSLVVDTDTQYF
TRBJ2-7 | TRBV7-9 | TRBD2 | few | TGTGCCAGCAGCTCCGGGACTAGCAGGGGGGGATACGAGCAGTACTTC | CASSSGTSRGGYEQYF
TRBJ1-2 | TRBV7-6 | TRBD1 | many | TGTGCCAGCAGCTCCGACAGGGGCGGGTATGGCTACACCTTC | CASSSDRGGYGYTF
TRBJ1-5 | TRBV6-5 | . | few | TGTGCCAGCAGTGACTCCTCTCTAGGACAGCCCCAGCATTTT | CASSDSSLGQPQHF